This record concerns one TCR beta chain sequence. The data derive from a study of T-cell reconstitution after alpha-beta-depleted transplantation in children. Germline V gene sequence: CDR1 SGHVS, CDR2 FQNEAQ. V was cut by 0 bases and J by 4 bases, with 9 bases left in between. CDR3 length: 14 residues. Using unique molecular identifiers, the investigators prepared the TCRbeta library. TCRdb redid the calling of the PCR reads with MiXCR, one entry per CDR3 protein. The sample lists 300,000 to 400,000 distinct CDR3 sequences; roughly 15% were seen once. The specimen was PBMCs, collected from the stem cell graft. The chain joins TRBV7-8 to TRBJ1-2; no clear D gene. The TCR comes from a human donor who donated a stem cell graft to a child with Fanconi anemia. The CDR3 DNA follows: TGTGCCAGCAGCTTAGCAGGCAGCCTCTATGGCTACACCTTC. Translating gives CASSLAGSLYGYTF.